The 17 T cell receptor beta chains below come from one sample, sequenced in a study of response to subunit inactivated influenza vaccine. TCRdb ran MiXCR on the RT-PCR reads and lists one entry per CDR3 protein. The table lists about 520,000 distinct CDR3 sequences, about 25% of them singletons, with 1.9% in the top ten. The starting material was CD4+ T cells sorted from PBMCs, obtained 5 to 6 days after vaccination. These TCRs come from a man between 50 and 59 years old who received an inactivated influenza vaccine.

This clonotype has a handful of counts. V and J are TRBV5-1 and TRBJ2-2, with D perhaps TRBD2 (6 bases). The germline V and J ends were trimmed by 3 bases and 8 bases, with 14 bases remaining between them. CDR3 length: 14 residues. Germline CDR1 SGHRS, CDR2 YFSETQ. In DNA form, the CDR3 reads TGCGCCAGCAGCTCCGGAGGGCCTCTGGGGGAGCTGTTTTTT. Translation: CASSSGGPLGELFF.

The table lists this clonotype with a few counts. The chain has TRBV5-1 and TRBJ2-1; D uncertain. The CDR3 has 16 amino acids. V dropped 0 bases and J dropped 0 bases, with 10 bases sitting between them. From germline, CDR1 is SGHRS and CDR2 YFSETQ. The CDR3 reads CASSLEVPSSYNEQFF. The DNA for the CDR3 is TGCGCCAGCAGCTTGGAGGTCCCGAGCTCCTACAATGAGCAGTTCTTC. The entire variable domain, with the rest obtained from reference TRBV5-1 and TRBJ2-1, is as follows: KAGVTQTPRYLIKTRGQQVTLSCSPISGHRSVSWYQQTPGQGLQFLFEYFSETQRNKGNFPGRFSGRQFSNSRSEMNVSTLELGDSALYLCASSLEVPSSYNEQFFGPGTRLTVL.

The V call is TRBV6-1, the J call TRBJ2-3, with 14 bases lining up with TRBD2. The CDR3 covers 16 residues. Trimming at V came to 7 bases and at J to 2 bases, leaving 5 bases not matched to a gene. Germline V lookup: CDR1 MNHNS, CDR2 SASEGT. CDR3 bases: TGTGCCAGCACTCGGACTAGCGGGGGGCACACAGATACGCAGTATTTT. Protein: CASTRTSGGHTDTQYF.

This rearrangement joins TRBV4-3 to TRBJ2-7; D may correspond to TRBD1 or TRBD2 (5 bases each). V was clipped by 4 bases and J by 3 bases, with 16 bases between them. In germline, CDR1 is LGHNA, CDR2 YSLEER. This CDR3 comprises 15 residues. CDR3 sequence (DNA): TGCGCCAGCAGCCTCTCGCCGGGACCCTACTACGAGCAGTACTTC. Translation gives CASSLSPGPYYEQYF.

The CDR3 coding sequence is TGTGCCTGGAGCCCAGGCTACAGGAACACTGAAGCTTTCTTT. This gives the protein CAWSPGYRNTEAFF. The gene calls are TRBV30 and TRBJ1-1; D remains unclear. The germline V and J ends were trimmed by 3 bases and 1 base, with 12 bases remaining between them. The CDR3 has 14 residues. In germline, CDR1 is GTSNPN, CDR2 SVGIG (reference sequence).

This clonotype was detected a few times. Written as DNA, the CDR3 is TGCGCCAGCAGCCGAACAGGGGCCCTTAATGAAAAACTGTTTTTT. Amino acid sequence: CASSRTGALNEKLFF. The chain recombines TRBV4-3 with TRBJ1-4; 7 bases agree with TRBD1. This CDR3 is built from 15 residues. Trimming at V came to 4 bases and at J to 4 bases, leaving 6 bases not matched to a gene. Germline assignment: CDR1 LGHNA and CDR2 YSLEER.

This clonotype occurred a few times. The chain carries TRBV4-3 and TRBJ2-7, with TRBD2 identical over 10 bases. Per the germline V gene, CDR1 is LGHNA and CDR2 is YSLEER. The CDR3 has 16 amino acids. The trim removed 1 base at V and 1 base at J, leaving 4 bases unmatched. CDR3 protein: CASSQGTSGLSYEQYF. CDR3 DNA: TGCGCCAGCAGCCAAGGGACTAGCGGCCTGTCCTACGAGCAGTACTTC.

The chain carries TRBV3-1 and TRBJ1-2; no definite D call. Trimming cost V 3 bases and J 2 bases, with 7 bases left between them. Germline loops: CDR1 LGHDT, CDR2 YNNKEL (reference sequence). The CDR3 loop spans 13 amino acids. CDR3 sequence reads: CASSQTENYGYTF. CDR3 DNA: TGTGCCAGCAGCCAGACGGAAAACTATGGCTACACCTTC.

The chain links TRBV7-9 to TRBJ2-5; D is unclear. The CDR3 extends over 14 amino acids. Germline loops: CDR1 SEHNR, CDR2 FQNEAQ (reference sequence). V dropped 3 bases and J dropped 2 bases, with 10 bases sitting between them. The CDR3 region has the DNA TGTGCCAGCAGCTTTACCCGTCAGCAAGAGACCCAGTACTTC. Translation: CASSFTRQQETQYF.

This clonotype showed up just a few times. The rearrangement uses TRBV7-9 and TRBJ2-5, with D unresolved. V was pared by 4 bases and J by 5 bases, with 14 bases between. Germline V gene data show CDR1 as SEHNR and CDR2 as FQNEAQ (reference sequence). This CDR3 comprises 14 residues. DNA of the CDR3: TGTGCCAGCAGCTCCAACGGTCAAGCGGAGACCCAGTACTTC. Translating gives CASSSNGQAETQYF.

This clonotype turned up a few times. The chain couples TRBV2 to TRBJ2-5, with D hard to call. Germline-derived CDR1 and CDR2 are SNHLY and FYNNEI. V was shortened by 7 bases and J by 7 bases, with 13 bases between the two germline ends. The CDR3 is 12 residues long. Here the CDR3 DNA reads TGTGCCAGCACTCGGACGGCTGGGACCCAGTACTTC. As protein: CASTRTAGTQYF.

This clonotype was counted between two and nine times. The chain combines TRBV6-1 with TRBJ2-7; 8 bases match TRBD1. Trimming at V came to 6 bases and at J to 4 bases, leaving 8 bases not matched to a gene. Germline assignment: CDR1 MNHNS and CDR2 SASEGT. The CDR3 runs to 14 residues. This CDR3 is CASRPPQGAYEQYF. CDR3 DNA sequence: TGTGCCAGCAGACCCCCCCAGGGGGCATACGAGCAGTACTTC.

This chain uses TRBV5-5 with TRBJ2-7; 9 bases are a match to TRBD2. This CDR3 has 15 residues. CDR1 and CDR2 (germline): SGHKS, YYEKEE (reference sequence). V dropped 2 bases and J dropped 3; count of bases not matched to a gene: 6. CDR3 residues: CASSFQNSGGYEQYF. The CDR3 DNA follows: TGTGCCAGCAGCTTTCAAAATAGCGGGGGCTACGAGCAGTACTTC.

J is TRBJ2-1 and V is TRBV12-3 or TRBV12-4; D is perhaps TRBD1 (6 bases). Trimming removed 4 bases from V and 8 bases from J, with 15 bases in between. The CDR3 covers 14 residues. The CDR3 is CASSYRARGDEQFF. The CDR3 nucleotides read TGTGCCAGCAGTTACAGGGCTCGAGGGGATGAGCAGTTCTTC.

The chain joins TRBV5-5 to TRBJ2-1, with 10 bases matching TRBD2. Trimming removed 4 bases from V and 3 bases from J; junction bases left unmatched: 10. Germline lookup yields CDR1 SGHKS and CDR2 YYEKEE (reference sequence). The CDR3 length is 17 residues. CDR3 residues: CASSPLHSGGNYNEQFF. In DNA, the CDR3 is TGTGCCAGCAGCCCTCTTCATAGCGGGGGGAACTACAATGAGCAGTTCTTC. The full variable domain, completed using reference TRBV5-5 and TRBJ2-1, is DAGVTQSPTHLIKTRGQQVTLRCSPISGHKSVSWYQQVLGQGPQFIFQYYEKEERGRGNFPDRFSARQFPNYSSELNVNALLLGDSALYLCASSPLHSGGNYNEQFFGPGTRLTVL.

This clonotype was observed a few times. V and J are TRBV4-2 and TRBJ2-1; TRBD2 aligns across 11 bases. Germline CDR1 is LGHNA and CDR2 is YNFKEQ. CDR3 length: 16 amino acids. Trimming removed 4 bases from V and 4 bases from J; junction bases left unmatched: 6. The CDR3 DNA reads as TGTGCCAGCAGCCGACAGACTAGCGGGACTTACAATGAGCAGTTCTTC. This codes for CASSRQTSGTYNEQFF.

This chain joins TRBV4-3 and TRBJ2-5; 11 bases match TRBD2. The CDR3 covers 16 residues. V gave up 1 base and J gave up 5 bases; unmatched junction bases: 6. CDR1 LGHNA and CDR2 YSLEER come from the germline V gene. The CDR3 sequence is CASSQGLAGGLETQYF. CDR3 nucleotide sequence: TGCGCCAGCAGCCAAGGGTTAGCGGGGGGGCTGGAGACCCAGTACTTC.